This TCR beta chain is from a study of regulatory T cells in long-lasting Graves disease. To note about this clonotype: Its antigen is currently unknown.

Findings and limits, study-wide: Persistent disease was associated with favored TRBV28 usage and with favored use of TRBJ1-2 and TRBJ2-5. It is possible that accuracy was reduced by the small size of the sample.

Library construction for TCR beta used iRepertoire HTBI primers and Arm-PCR of CDR3 regions. In the original processing: Among the samples, 50 to 80 TRBV and 13 to 15 TRBJ segments were identified. One entry per CDR3 protein results from TCRdb running MiXCR on the multiplex PCR reads. The V and J calls were not made by the authors but by TCRdb's processing. The sample consists of more than 350,000 distinct CDR3 sequences, about 21% of them appearing once. V gave up 1 base and J gave up 5 bases, with 12 bases separating them. The CDR3 totals 13 residues. The germline V gene has CDR1 DFQATT and CDR2 SNEGSKA (reference sequence). Time point indicated: persistent/refractory GD, antithyroid drugs over 5 years with positive TRAb. Isolated PBMC RNA provided the starting material for the TCR library. Recruitment took place at an endocrinology department in Xi'an, China.

This receptor was identified in a female donor with Graves disease. The sample consisted of peripheral blood mononuclear cells (PBMCs), taken when the disease was refractory, from a patient treated with antithyroid drugs. This chain uses TRBV20-1 with TRBJ2-7; TRBD1 is a possible D gene (6 bases). CDR3 loop: CSARAGGLNEQYF. Written as DNA, the CDR3 is TGCAGTGCTAGAGCTGGGGGCCTGAACGAGCAGTACTTC.